The 7 T cell receptor beta chains reported below all come from one sample, sequenced in a study of OX40 agonist ivuxolimab in advanced cancers. TCRdb's table, derived via immunoSEQ multiplex PCR, lists solely in-frame clones and lacks some. Seen here are about 56,000 clones, nearly 85% observed once, and the top ten hold about 3.1%. Specimen: CD4+ or CD8+ T cells sorted from blood, collected in a trial of the OX40 agonist ivuxolimab. The receptors shown here come from an adult with an advanced solid tumor such as melanoma, head and neck, liver or kidney cancer.

The sample holds one count of this clone. The J gene is TRBJ2-5, the V gene TRBV7-6; D is uncertain. The V gene lost 1 base and the J gene lost 0 bases, with 0 bases spanning the gap. This CDR3 has 12 amino acids. Germline V gene lookup returns CDR1 SGHVS and CDR2 FNYEAQ. CDR3 DNA: TGTGCCAGCAGCTTAGACCAAGAGACCCAGTACTTC. Amino acid sequence: CASSLDQETQYF.

J is TRBJ2-2 and V is TRBV5-6, with a possible D match to TRBD1 (6 bases). Trimming removed 0 bases at V and 6 bases at J, with 9 bases between. The CDR3 spans 14 residues. In germline, CDR1 is SGHDT, CDR2 YYEEEE. CDR3 DNA: TGTGCCAGCAGCTTGGTAGGACAGCCCGGGGAGCTGTTTTTT. Translation gives CASSLVGQPGELFF. The full variable domain, in which reference TRBV5-6 and TRBJ2-2 provide the parts outside the CDR3, is DAGVTQSPTHLIKTRGQQVTLRCSPKSGHDTVSWYQQALGQGPQFIFQYYEEEERQRGNFPDRFSGHQFPNYSSELNVNALLLGDSALYLCASSLVGQPGELFFGEGSRLTVL.

The chain couples TRBV9 to TRBJ2-2; 7 bases are a match to TRBD1. CDR3 length: 17 residues. Germline CDR1 is SGDLS and CDR2 is YYNGEE. The V segment lost 2 bases and the J segment 7 bases; nucleotides outside the gene matches: 14. The CDR3 DNA follows: TGTGCCAGCAGCGTCGCGCCTCTAATAGGGGGCTACGGGGAGCTGTTTTTT. Its protein is CASSVAPLIGGYGELFF.

A note on this clone: This same CDR3 is encoded by further DNA sequences in the sample. The CDR3 sequence: CATSRATLVDTQYF. Here the CDR3 DNA reads TGTGCCACCAGCAGAGCCACCCTTGTGGATACGCAGTATTTT. The V and J genes are TRBV15 and TRBJ2-3; D call uncertain. CDR1 and CDR2 (germline): LNHNV, YYDKDF (reference sequence). This CDR3 spans 14 amino acids. Between the trimmed V and J ends, which lost 1 base and 6 bases, there was a span of 11 bases.

The rearrangement uses TRBV6-6 and TRBJ1-1; TRBD1 might be the D (5 bases). This CDR3 is 12 amino acids long. CDR1 and CDR2 (germline): MNHNY, SVGAGI (reference sequence). V dropped 7 bases and J dropped 5 bases, with 11 bases sitting between them. CDR3 in DNA: TGTGCCAGCACCCAGGGAAGGACTGAAGCTTTCTTT. Its translation is CASTQGRTEAFF.

J is TRBJ2-7 and V is TRBV29-1, with 10 bases identical to TRBD1. Germline V gives CDR1 SQVTM, CDR2 ANQGSEA. CDR3 length: 17 amino acids. Trimming at V came to 6 bases and at J to 7 bases, leaving 21 bases not matched to a gene. The CDR3 spells CSVLTRPRTGGEREQYF. CDR3 nucleotide sequence: TGCAGCGTCCTCACCAGACCGCGGACAGGGGGGGAACGGGAGCAGTACTTC.

This sequence joins TRBV2 and TRBJ1-2; D is possibly TRBD1 (5 bases). The CDR3 totals 13 residues. Germline assignment: CDR1 SNHLY and CDR2 FYNNEI. V was trimmed by 5 bases and J by 2 bases, leaving 9 bases between them. The CDR3 is CASSQGTNYGYTF. Written as DNA, the CDR3 is TGTGCCAGCAGTCAGGGAACGAACTATGGCTACACCTTC.